This paragraph covers one T cell receptor (beta chain) sequence. Its cognate antigen is unknown. Per sorted-subset replicate PCR, input was 150 to 250 ng DNA, representing roughly 30,000 T cell genomes. Method: immunoSEQ multiplex PCR; TCRdb's copy keeps in-frame clones and lacks some. The sample contains 2 million to 2.5 million clones, roughly 95% of which appear only once. The data were obtained in a study of shared clonotypes between healthy human individuals. On the study more broadly: Each donor contributed plates that comprised three CD4 naive, three CD4 memory, two CD8 naive and one CD8 memory. Study-level points and caveats: Depth was large, yet rarefaction showed that sorted-subset sequencing was incomplete.

V was trimmed by 0 bases and J by 3 bases, leaving 6 bases between them. CDR1 and CDR2 (germline): MGHRA, YSYEKL. The CDR3 is 14 amino acids. This clonotype was obtained from a man between 18 and 29 years old in good health. Sequences were obtained from naive CD4+ T cells sorted from blood. Subset given: CD45RA+ positively selected. V and J are TRBV4-1 and TRBJ1-3, with D hard to call. The CDR3 bases are TGCGCCAGCAGCCAAGACGTAGTTGGAAACACCATATATTTT. It yields the protein CASSQDVVGNTIYF.